This is a list of T cell receptor beta chains from one sample in a study of blood T cell repertoires in COVID-19. Generated by immunoSEQ multiplex PCR, the TCRdb table keeps only in-frame clones and is missing some. The table records 160,000 or so clones, 85% to 90% of them present only once. The sample was peripheral blood. These receptors were taken from a woman aged 35 to 49 with acute or convalescent COVID-19. Both conserved end residues are part of each CDR3. Each record gives: CDR3 length, V gene, CDR3 protein.

>16|TRBV3-1/TRBV3-2
CASSQAFSGRSYEQYF
>14|TRBV14
CASSRGHRNTEAFF
>16|TRBV7-9
CASSSIDRGRDSPLHF
>12|TRBV29-1
CSVVGQGNGYTF
>13|TRBV28
CASSLLRDRELFF
>14|TRBV15
CATSWRTGTGELFF
>13|TRBV7-2
CASRTRATDTQYF
>16|TRBV11-2
CASSLRETGNNSPLHF
>14|TRBV11-1
CASSDSDINYEQYF
>14|TRBV6-5
CASSSGSSYNEQFF
>14|TRBV28
CASSLSSGLREQYF
>16|TRBV7-2
CASSLIRDTSYNEQFF
>12|TRBV10-3
CATGQSSYEQYF
>13|TRBV19
CASSGQMEETQYF
>13|TRBV14
CASSDRGANVLTF
>13|TRBV27
CASSLTGQHEAFF
>15|TRBV9
CASSPHGGKNSPLHF
>17|TRBV5-6
CASSLVGTGGTSVEQYF
>15|TRBV11-1
CASSLDPAITDTQYF
>14|TRBV15
CATSRAGARTEAFF
>15|TRBV29-1
CSVAYDSSGANVLTF
>16|TRBV6-5
CASSYSYDRAIYEQYF
>16|TRBV5-1
CASSSTSGTGGSPLHF
>14|TRBV6-5
CASVGGTGDYGYTF
>14|TRBV24-1
CATSDPNLGTGAFF
>16|TRBV27
CASSSFEAGSTDTQYF
>15|TRBV4-1
CASSQDPTGNQPQHF
>15|TRBV4-2
CASSQIRYSNQPQHF
>13|TRBV9
CASSADSKHGYTF
>18|TRBV6-1
CASSEGLTGGWRDEKLFF
>15|TRBV5-1
CASSRDSSMNTEAFF
>15|TRBV10-3
CAIRPGQNPNEKLFF
>20|TRBV7-8
CASSLGPRDRGLSWNQPQHF
>16|TRBV6-5
CASSYLAGGLTGELFF
>14|TRBV29-1
CSVLADTNTGELFF
>13|TRBV27
CASSSELVNTQYF
>13|TRBV4-2
CASSQGGGSEQYF
>18|TRBV7-2
CASSRTSGTYANTGELFF
>16|TRBV6-4
CASSDIPGTGTDGYTF
>14|TRBV27
CASSLGGWGETQYF
>19|TRBV13
CASSLEVTGVGSGSYEQYF
>16|TRBV2
CASSGLAGPLTDTQYF
>16|TRBV9
CASSVDPGLSNYGYTF
>11|TRBV19
CASSEFREAFF
>17|TRBV24-1
CATRTAGAGVVQETQYF
>16|TRBV5-1
CASSAAGLAGVSEQYF
>15|TRBV7-3
CASSPFAGTGYGYTF
>18|TRBV3-1/TRBV3-2
CASSHSNPKLDRVETQYF
>12|TRBV28
CATSKGVYGYTF
>16|TRBV11-1
CASSLGTSGADIEQFF
>15|TRBV9
CASSKQGATNEKLFF
>16|TRBV27
CASSSLLRGSTDTQYF
>15|TRBV9
CASSQGQGRYYEQYF
>16|TRBV5-1
CASSLGYGGTSYEQYF
>15|TRBV5-4
CASSLGQGTTGELFF
>16|TRBV3-1/TRBV3-2
CASSKYFRLAGDEQYF
>14|TRBV2
CASRWDRGNQPQHF
>14|TRBV24-1
CATGLAGFTDTQYF
>12|TRBV18
CASHRSGETQYF
>16|TRBV24-1
CATSDRAGPTNEKLFF